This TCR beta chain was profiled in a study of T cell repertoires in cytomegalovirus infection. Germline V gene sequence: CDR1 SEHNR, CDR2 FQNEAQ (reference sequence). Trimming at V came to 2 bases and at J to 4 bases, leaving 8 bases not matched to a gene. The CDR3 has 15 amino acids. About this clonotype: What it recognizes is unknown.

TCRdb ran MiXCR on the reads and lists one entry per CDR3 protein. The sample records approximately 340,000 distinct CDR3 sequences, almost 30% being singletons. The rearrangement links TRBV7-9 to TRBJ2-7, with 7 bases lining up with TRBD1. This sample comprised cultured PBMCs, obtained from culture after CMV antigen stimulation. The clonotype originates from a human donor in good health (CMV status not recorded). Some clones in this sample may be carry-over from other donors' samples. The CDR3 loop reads CASSLIRRGLYEQYF. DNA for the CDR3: TGTGCCAGCAGCTTAATACGCAGGGGGTTATACGAGCAGTACTTC.